The 25 T cell receptor beta chains below were found in one sample sequenced in a study of cytomegalovirus exposure and HLA in healthy donors. In the PCR, 60 Vbeta and 13 Jbeta primers were used. Clones were read by immunoSEQ multiplex PCR, and TCRdb kept only the in-frame ones, dropping some. Altogether hundreds of thousands of clones are present, around 75% being singletons, with the ten largest covering 1.8%. Sequencing was carried out using PBMCs. Receptors were obtained from a woman aged 25 to 39 in good health and CMV-seronegative.

To note about this clone: The same CDR3 can be traced to other DNA sequences in this sample. This chain joins TRBV6-1 and TRBJ1-1; D ambiguous. This CDR3 is built from 14 residues. Germline V lookup: CDR1 MNHNS, CDR2 SASEGT. Trimming removed 4 bases from V and 5 bases from J, with 14 bases in between. The CDR3 nucleotides are TGTGCCAGCAGTGCACCCGCCGGGGTGACTGAAGCTTTCTTT. It is translated as CASSAPAGVTEAFF.

The rearrangement joins TRBV6-6 to TRBJ2-7; 8 nucleotides agree with TRBD2. The CDR3 is made up of 14 amino acids. The V gene's germline CDR1 is MNHNY and CDR2 SVGAGI (reference sequence). V shed 0 bases, J shed 4 bases, and the junction held 2 bases outside the gene matches. This CDR3 is CASSYSSGNYEQYF. DNA of the CDR3: TGTGCCAGCAGTTACTCTAGCGGGAATTACGAGCAGTACTTC.

With respect to this clone: One end of the junction does not line up with germline, which may come from a read error. Other DNA sequences within the sample encode an identical CDR3. This chain joins TRBV6-5 and TRBJ1-4; TRBD1 agrees at 7 bases. Germline V CDR1 and CDR2: MNHEY, SVGAGI. CDR3 size: 14 residues. Here the CDR3 reads CASSDRATNEKLFF. The CDR3, as DNA: TGTGCTAGCAGTGACAGGGCAACTAATGAAAAACTGTTTTTT.

The genes are TRBV15 and TRBJ2-7; TRBD1 aligns across 8 bases. Per the germline V gene, CDR1 is LNHNV and CDR2 is YYDKDF (reference sequence). There are 15 residues in the CDR3. V dropped 0 bases and J dropped 3; count of bases not matched to a gene: 4. In DNA, the CDR3 is TGTGCCACCAGCAGAGATCCAGGACAGGGCTACGAGCAGTACTTC. As protein: CATSRDPGQGYEQYF. Combining the CDR3 with reference TRBV15 and TRBJ2-7 gives the whole variable domain DAMVIQNPRYQVTQFGKPVTLSCSQTLNHNVMYWYQQKSSQAPKLLFHYYDKDFNNEADTPDNFQSRRPNTSFCFLDIRSPGLGDTAMYLCATSRDPGQGYEQYFGPGTRLTVT.

This chain connects TRBV30 to TRBJ2-7; D not resolved. Trimming shortened V by 0 bases and J by 6 bases, and 9 bases separated the two germline ends. Germline CDR1 is GTSNPN and CDR2 is SVGIG (reference sequence). This CDR3 spans 12 amino acids. Here the CDR3 DNA reads TGTGCCTGGAGTGTACTTTTCGGCGAGCAGTACTTC. Translation: CAWSVLFGEQYF.

The rearrangement uses TRBV28 and TRBJ2-7; tentative D call: TRBD2 (6 bases). Germline V gene lookup returns CDR1 MDHEN and CDR2 SYDVKM. CDR3 size: 14 residues. V was cut by 3 bases and J by 1 base, with 10 bases left in between. This chain's CDR3 is CASSFFGGSYEQYF. The CDR3 nucleotides read TGTGCCAGCAGTTTTTTCGGAGGGTCCTACGAGCAGTACTTC.

This clone was observed once. The V call is TRBV6-1, the J call TRBJ1-2, with 8 bases identical to TRBD1. CDR3 length: 16 amino acids. V trimming: 2 bases; J trimming: 2 bases; junction bases outside the gene matches: 7. CDR1 and CDR2 (germline): MNHNS, SASEGT. The CDR3 sequence is CASSERTGPYNYGYTF. Here the CDR3 DNA reads TGTGCCAGCAGTGAAAGGACAGGGCCATACAACTATGGCTACACCTTC.

J is TRBJ2-7 and V is TRBV21-1; the listed D gene, TRBD1, was not tested against the DNA. TRBV21-1 is labeled a pseudogene. The CDR3 loop spans 14 amino acids. The CDR3 protein is CASSISGQSYEQYF. CDR3 nucleotides: TGTGCCAGCAGCATATCGGGACAGAGCTACGAGCAGTACTTC.

V gene TRBV18 combines with J gene TRBJ2-1; tentative D call: TRBD1 (5 bases). CDR3 length: 12 residues. Germline V gives CDR1 KGHSH, CDR2 LQKENI. Between the trimmed V and J ends, which lost 2 bases and 8 bases, there was a span of 7 bases. CDR3 amino acids: CASSPIGDEQFF. The CDR3, as DNA: TGTGCCAGCTCACCAATAGGGGATGAGCAGTTCTTC. The variable domain in full, completed from reference TRBV18 and TRBJ2-1, reads NAGVMQNPRHLVRRRGQEARLRCSPMKGHSHVYWYRQLPEEGLKFMVYLQKENIIDESGMPKERFSAEFPKEGPSILRIQQVVRGDSAAYFCASSPIGDEQFFGPGTRLTVL.

The V call is TRBV6-4, the J call TRBJ2-1; the match to TRBD2 covers 7 bases. V lost 0 bases to trimming and J lost 3 bases; unmatched junction nucleotides: 11. Germline assignment: CDR1 MRHNA and CDR2 SNTAGT. The CDR3 is 18 residues long. CDR3 in DNA: TGTGCCAGCAGTGACTCTACGGAGGGAGGGCCATTCTACAATGAGCAGTTCTTC. Residues: CASSDSTEGGPFYNEQFF.

The V and J genes are TRBV15 and TRBJ2-7; 8 positions agree with TRBD1. This CDR3 comprises 15 residues. The V segment lost 1 base and the J segment 3 bases; nucleotides outside the gene matches: 5. Germline V gives CDR1 LNHNV, CDR2 YYDKDF (reference sequence). The CDR3 region has the DNA TGTGCCACCAGCAGAGTGATGGACAGGGTCTACGAGCAGTACTTC. Translation gives CATSRVMDRVYEQYF.

The CDR3 region is CASSLYRVNTEAFF. The CDR3 nucleotides read TGCGCCAGCAGCTTATACAGGGTGAACACTGAAGCTTTCTTT. This chain joins TRBV5-1 and TRBJ1-1; tentatively, D is TRBD1 (6 bases). Between the trimmed V and J ends, which lost 2 bases and 0 bases, there was a span of 8 bases. Looked up from germline, CDR1 is SGHRS and CDR2 is YFSETQ. The CDR3 is 14 residues long.

The chain links TRBV5-4 to TRBJ1-2, with 7 bases fitting TRBD1. The CDR3 covers 13 residues. Germline-derived CDR1 and CDR2 are SGHNT and YYREEE (reference sequence). V was clipped by 4 bases and J by 5 bases; unmatched bases: 5. The CDR3 spells CASSRTGDYGYTF. CDR3 coding DNA: TGTGCCAGCAGCCGGACAGGTGATTATGGCTACACCTTC.

In its sample, this clone was seen once. The chain is built from TRBV19 and TRBJ1-2; 8 bases are shared with TRBD1. In germline, CDR1 is LNHDA, CDR2 SQIVND (reference sequence). V was pared by 10 bases and J by 8 bases, with 12 bases of the junction left unmatched. The CDR3 spans 13 residues. CDR3 loop: CATADRGLRGYTF. In nucleotides, the CDR3 is TGTGCCACTGCAGACAGGGGATTAAGAGGCTACACCTTC.

In the case of this clone: The junction departs from germline at one end; a sequencing error may be responsible. The sample carries other DNA sequences with the same CDR3. The genes are TRBV5-1 and TRBJ1-1; 7 bases are a match to TRBD1. The CDR3 is made up of 13 amino acids. Germline V gene sequence: CDR1 SGHRS, CDR2 YFSETQ. CDR3: CASRSDRNTEAFF. As DNA, the CDR3 is TGCGCCAGCAGATCGGACAGGAACACCGAAGCTTTCTTT. Full variable domain (rest looked up from reference TRBV5-1 and TRBJ1-1): KAGVTQTPRYLIKTRGQQVTLSCSPISGHRSVSWYQQTPGQGLQFLFEYFSETQRNKGNFPGRFSGRQFSNSRSEMNVSTLELGDSALYLCASRSDRNTEAFFGQGTRLTVV.

The J gene is TRBJ2-7, the V gene TRBV18, with 7 bases aligning to TRBD2. The CDR3 consists of 17 residues. Germline V gives CDR1 KGHSH, CDR2 LQKENI. V was clipped by 2 bases and J by 2 bases; unmatched bases: 12. This chain's CDR3 is CASSPTFGEGEAYEQYF. In DNA form, the CDR3 reads TGTGCCAGCTCACCAACGTTTGGGGAGGGTGAAGCCTACGAGCAGTACTTC.

This sequence joins TRBV19 and TRBJ2-5, with 7 positions matching TRBD1. Gene TRBJ2-7 matches the end of the DNA better, so the J call may be wrong. The CDR3 length is 14 residues. The germline CDR1 and CDR2 sequences are LNHDA and SQIVND (reference sequence). The CDR3 sequence is CASKDRTFSYEQYF. For the CDR3, the DNA is TGTGCCAGTAAGGACAGGACCTTCTCCTACGAGCAGTACTTC.

This clone was observed a handful of times. V and J are TRBV7-4 and TRBJ1-5; D unresolved. Germline CDR1 SGHVT, CDR2 SQSDAQ. The length of the CDR3 is 15 residues. Trimming removed 2 bases from V and 3 bases from J, with 11 bases in between. The CDR3 nucleotides are TGTGCCAGCAGCTTAACGGTTCTACCCAATCAGCCCCAGCATTTT. Protein product: CASSLTVLPNQPQHF.

The rearrangement uses TRBV5-1 and TRBJ2-1, with 9 bases matching TRBD2. CDR1 SGHRS and CDR2 YFSETQ come from the germline V gene. The ends lost 5 bases at V and 10 bases at J; junction bases unmatched: 10. The CDR3 runs to 14 residues. The CDR3 loop is CASSTALAGLEQFF. The DNA of the CDR3 is TGCGCCAGCAGTACGGCGCTAGCGGGACTAGAGCAGTTCTTC.

The CDR3 spells CAWFPGGRMVAFF. CDR3 sequence (DNA): TGTGCCTGGTTTCCGGGAGGAAGGATGGTAGCTTTCTTT. The chain combines TRBV30 with TRBJ1-1; D gene uncertain. The CDR3 contains 13 residues. CDR1 and CDR2 from the germline V gene are GTSNPN and SVGIG (reference sequence). V lost 5 bases, J lost 10 bases, and 20 bases lay in between.

The J gene is TRBJ1-2, the V gene TRBV30; 8 nucleotides align to TRBD1. V shed 7 bases and J 0 bases; nucleotides not matched to a gene: 7. The CDR3 extends over 14 amino acids. Germline V CDR1 and CDR2: GTSNPN, SVGIG (reference sequence). CDR3 bases: TGTGCCTCCACTGGGACAGGAACTAACTATGGCTACACCTTC. The encoded protein is CASTGTGTNYGYTF. Using reference TRBV30 and TRBJ1-2 for the parts outside the CDR3, the full variable domain is SQTIHQWPATLVQPVGSPLSLECTVEGTSNPNLYWYRQAAGRGLQLLFYSVGIGQISSEVPQNLSASRPQDRQFILSSKKLLLSDSGFYLCASTGTGTNYGYTFGSGTRLTVV.

The chain carries TRBV5-4 and TRBJ2-5; D is possibly TRBD1 (6 bases). Deletions cut 2 bases from V and 2 bases from J, with 13 bases between. Per the germline V gene, CDR1 is SGHNT and CDR2 is YYREEE (reference sequence). This CDR3 contains 15 residues. The DNA of the CDR3 is TGTGCCAGCAGCTTCCCCGGACAGTCACAAGAGACCCAGTACTTC. It specifies CASSFPGQSQETQYF.

V and J are TRBV5-1 and TRBJ2-2; 7 bases are a match to TRBD1. CDR3 length: 15 amino acids. V was clipped by 1 base and J by 1 base; unmatched bases: 1. The V gene's germline CDR1 is SGHRS and CDR2 YFSETQ. The CDR3 is CASSLRQGNTGELFF. CDR3 sequence (DNA): TGCGCCAGCAGCTTGAGACAGGGGAACACCGGGGAGCTGTTTTTT.

The rearrangement joins TRBV19 to TRBJ1-1, with 8 bases matching TRBD1. CDR1 and CDR2 from the germline V gene are LNHDA and SQIVND (reference sequence). After removal of 6 bases from V and 1 base from J, the junction contained 7 bases not matched to a gene. CDR3 length: 15 amino acids. This CDR3 reads CASSFSGQANTEAFF. CDR3 coding DNA: TGTGCCAGTAGCTTCTCGGGACAGGCGAACACTGAAGCTTTCTTT.

V and J are TRBV6-5 and TRBJ2-5, with 7 bases that match TRBD1. The DNA matches TRBJ2-7 better at its end, which makes the J call doubtful. The germline V gene has CDR1 MNHEY and CDR2 SVGAGI. The CDR3 loop spans 15 amino acids. CDR3 coding DNA: TGTGCCAGCAGTTATTCGTCACAGGGGTCCTACGAGCAGTACTTC. It yields the protein CASSYSSQGSYEQYF.